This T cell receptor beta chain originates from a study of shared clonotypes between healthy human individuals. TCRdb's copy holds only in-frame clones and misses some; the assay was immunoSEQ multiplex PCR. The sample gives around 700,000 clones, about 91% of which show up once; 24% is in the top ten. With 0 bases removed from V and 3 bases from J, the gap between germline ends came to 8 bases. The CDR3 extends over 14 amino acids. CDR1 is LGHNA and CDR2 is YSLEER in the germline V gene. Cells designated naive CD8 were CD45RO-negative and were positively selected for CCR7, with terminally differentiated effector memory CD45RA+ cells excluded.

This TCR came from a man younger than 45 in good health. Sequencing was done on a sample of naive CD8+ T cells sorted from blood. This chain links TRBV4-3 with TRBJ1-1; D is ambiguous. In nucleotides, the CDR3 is TGCGCCAGCAGCCAAGATTCTACGGACACTGAAGCTTTCTTT. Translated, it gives CASSQDSTDTEAFF.